This TCR beta chain comes out of a study of spatial heterogeneity in lung cancer. TCRdb analysed the 5' RACE reads with MiXCR anew, one entry per CDR3 protein. The sample has about 36,000 distinct CDR3 sequences; roughly 7.2% are singletons. This CDR3 contains 16 residues. Trimming took 2 bases from V and 5 from J, leaving 16 bases between them. Germline CDR1 reads KGHSH; CDR2 reads LQKENI. This clonotype was counted ten times or more. The time point is: sample taken at primary tumor resection. The material sequenced was PBMCs, taken at surgery. The J gene is TRBJ1-5, the V gene TRBV18; unclear D gene. This receptor was identified in a female donor with early-stage non-small cell lung cancer. The CDR3 DNA is TGTGCCAGCTCACCAACGTTCCAGGCGGGCCATCAGCCCCAGCATTTT. Translated, it gives CASSPTFQAGHQPQHF.